These T cell receptor beta chains were read from a single sample in a study of cytomegalovirus exposure and HLA in healthy donors. Profiling relied on immunoSEQ multiplex PCR, and the TCRdb table lists in-frame clones only, not all of them. The profile shows about 130,000 clones, 70% to 85% of them singletons. Input material: PBMCs. The receptors stem from a man aged 50 or older in good health and CMV-seronegative. Each CDR3 is given with its conserved first and last residue. The order of the fields is CDR3 protein, clone size, J gene, V gene, CDR3 length. Clone size is not always given. Where it is, it says once, few, many or a class for expanded clones.

cdr3_aa: CAWSFGQGYQPQHF; clone_size: NA; j_call: TRBJ1-5; v_call: TRBV30; cdr3_length: 14
cdr3_aa: CASSLVGGRGYTF; clone_size: NA; j_call: TRBJ1-2; v_call: TRBV7-8; cdr3_length: 13
cdr3_aa: CASSSRDSGGKTQYF; clone_size: NA; j_call: TRBJ2-5; v_call: TRBV7-8; cdr3_length: 15
cdr3_aa: CASSIGGGVRETQYF; clone_size: once; j_call: TRBJ2-5; v_call: TRBV19; cdr3_length: 15
cdr3_aa: CASSLAGTVNSPLHF; clone_size: few; j_call: TRBJ1-6; v_call: TRBV5-6; cdr3_length: 15
cdr3_aa: CASRDHRGRLGELFF; clone_size: NA; j_call: TRBJ2-2; v_call: TRBV19; cdr3_length: 15
cdr3_aa: CASSQAVRNEQFF; clone_size: NA; j_call: TRBJ2-1; v_call: TRBV6-6; cdr3_length: 13
cdr3_aa: CASSMRGNQPQHF; clone_size: NA; j_call: TRBJ1-5; v_call: TRBV19; cdr3_length: 13
cdr3_aa: CASSYLAGILQETQYF; clone_size: once; j_call: TRBJ2-5; v_call: TRBV5-1; cdr3_length: 16
cdr3_aa: CSSSLARGRGEKLFF; clone_size: NA; j_call: TRBJ1-4; v_call: TRBV7-9; cdr3_length: 15
cdr3_aa: CAWSPGGYEQYF; clone_size: NA; j_call: TRBJ2-7; v_call: TRBV30; cdr3_length: 12
cdr3_aa: CASRDYRGGNYGYTF; clone_size: NA; j_call: TRBJ1-2; v_call: TRBV27; cdr3_length: 15
cdr3_aa: CASSYFGGSNSPLHF; clone_size: NA; j_call: TRBJ1-6; v_call: TRBV6-5; cdr3_length: 15
cdr3_aa: CASSHPTSGGANFGELFF; clone_size: NA; j_call: TRBJ2-2; v_call: TRBV4-1; cdr3_length: 18
cdr3_aa: CAISESDRSIEQYF; clone_size: NA; j_call: TRBJ2-7; v_call: TRBV10-3; cdr3_length: 14
cdr3_aa: CASSEESESRAFF; clone_size: NA; j_call: TRBJ1-1; v_call: TRBV6-1; cdr3_length: 13
cdr3_aa: CASSLMGQAIQYF; clone_size: NA; j_call: TRBJ2-4; v_call: TRBV5-1; cdr3_length: 13
cdr3_aa: CASAVMGRTGELFF; clone_size: NA; j_call: NA; v_call: TRBV6-5; cdr3_length: 14
cdr3_aa: CASNFLAGGRETQYF; clone_size: NA; j_call: TRBJ2-5; v_call: TRBV6-1; cdr3_length: 15
cdr3_aa: CASSLGEGAYEQYF; clone_size: NA; j_call: TRBJ2-7; v_call: TRBV7-2; cdr3_length: 14
cdr3_aa: CASRTANPLYGYTF; clone_size: once; j_call: TRBJ1-2; v_call: TRBV30; cdr3_length: 14
cdr3_aa: CASRLAGSYNEQFF; clone_size: few; j_call: TRBJ2-1; v_call: TRBV6-5; cdr3_length: 14
cdr3_aa: CAISHPEQGVTYEQYF; clone_size: NA; j_call: TRBJ2-7; v_call: TRBV10-3; cdr3_length: 16
cdr3_aa: CTSSLVTYEAFF; clone_size: once; j_call: TRBJ1-1; v_call: TRBV7-9; cdr3_length: 12
cdr3_aa: CASSRQGSEQETQYF; clone_size: NA; j_call: TRBJ2-5; v_call: TRBV7-2; cdr3_length: 15
cdr3_aa: CASSGRGGSSDTQYF; clone_size: NA; j_call: TRBJ2-3; v_call: TRBV5-1; cdr3_length: 15
cdr3_aa: CASSYSSTGLEKLFF; clone_size: NA; j_call: TRBJ1-4; v_call: TRBV6-5; cdr3_length: 15
cdr3_aa: CASSGGLAGYSYEQYF; clone_size: NA; j_call: NA; v_call: TRBV25-1; cdr3_length: 16
cdr3_aa: CASSEYATGDYGYTF; clone_size: NA; j_call: TRBJ1-2; v_call: TRBV25-1; cdr3_length: 15
cdr3_aa: CASRDSINSPLHF; clone_size: NA; j_call: TRBJ1-6; v_call: TRBV10-1; cdr3_length: 13
cdr3_aa: CASNPETGEYYNEQFF; clone_size: few; j_call: TRBJ2-1; v_call: TRBV5-1; cdr3_length: 16
cdr3_aa: CASSIGETQYF; clone_size: NA; j_call: TRBJ2-5; v_call: TRBV27; cdr3_length: 11
cdr3_aa: CAPQGDTSYEQYF; clone_size: once; j_call: TRBJ2-7; v_call: TRBV2; cdr3_length: 13
cdr3_aa: CASSQEGRGYTDTQYF; clone_size: NA; j_call: TRBJ2-3; v_call: TRBV4-1; cdr3_length: 16
cdr3_aa: CASSLGWGESNQPQHF; clone_size: NA; j_call: TRBJ1-5; v_call: TRBV5-5; cdr3_length: 16
cdr3_aa: CASSAGYLYEQYF; clone_size: NA; j_call: TRBJ2-7; v_call: TRBV25-1; cdr3_length: 13
cdr3_aa: CASSGRAPGTEAFF; clone_size: NA; j_call: TRBJ1-1; v_call: TRBV6-5; cdr3_length: 14
cdr3_aa: CANPDRVQMNYGYTF; clone_size: NA; j_call: TRBJ1-2; v_call: TRBV2; cdr3_length: 15
cdr3_aa: CASSLAEGGANTEAFF; clone_size: NA; j_call: TRBJ1-1; v_call: TRBV5-8; cdr3_length: 16
cdr3_aa: CASSLQTDYNEQFF; clone_size: NA; j_call: TRBJ2-1; v_call: TRBV5-1; cdr3_length: 14
cdr3_aa: CASSLLGRGRSLYGYTF; clone_size: NA; j_call: TRBJ1-2; v_call: TRBV7-8; cdr3_length: 17
cdr3_aa: CASSTGTGTEAFF; clone_size: NA; j_call: TRBJ1-1; v_call: TRBV7-2; cdr3_length: 13
cdr3_aa: CASSPVRIGRSTTEAFF; clone_size: NA; j_call: TRBJ1-1; v_call: TRBV19; cdr3_length: 17